This T cell receptor (beta chain) is from a study of PD-1 blockade in mismatch repair-deficient tumors. Broader study findings: Rapid post-treatment expansion, then contraction, generally preceding radiologic response, marked tumor-resident clones.

PCR or immunohistochemistry showed mismatch repair deficiency in every enrolled patient. CDR1 and CDR2 (germline): SGDLS, YYNGEE. This CDR3 is built from 15 residues. V was pared by 4 bases and J by 0 bases, with 11 bases between. Details on this clone: Its antigen is currently unknown.

Sequencing used immunoSEQ multiplex PCR; TCRdb keeps in-frame clones, though not all of them. This table holds roughly 120,000 clones, 65% to 80% found once. The chain joins TRBV9 to TRBJ2-1, with D uncertain. The sequence derives from an adult with mismatch repair-deficient cancer. This material consisted of peripheral blood, taken roughly 13 months after starting pembrolizumab. CDR3 nucleotides: TGTGCCAGCAGCCTCGGGCGGAGCTCCTACAATGAGCAGTTCTTC. Translating gives CASSLGRSSYNEQFF.